This TCR beta chain was observed in a study of T cells after yellow fever vaccination. The overall study: The fractions with low cell numbers were processed using SMART-Seq v4 Ultra Low Input.

General study findings and limits: Shared CD4/CD8 clonotypes were a small share, likely from convergent recombination. Subsequent booster samples again held most clones from primary vaccination (roughly 95% CD4, 85% to 90% CD8).

A few counts support this clonotype. Antigen: not known. TCRdb reprocessed the 5' RACE reads via MiXCR and lists one record per CDR3 protein. The table lists about 500,000 distinct CDR3 sequences, approximately 16% of them singletons. V shed 5 bases and J shed 4 bases, with 21 bases lying between them. The germline V gene has CDR1 SGHRS and CDR2 YFSETQ. The CDR3 is 16 residues long. Sequenced here: PBMCs, sampled about 5 days after the first yellow fever vaccination. This receptor was taken from a young man who received the YFV17D yellow fever vaccine. The chain is built from TRBV5-1 and TRBJ1-2; D possibly corresponds to TRBD1 (6 bases). CDR3 coding DNA: TGCGCCAGCAGGCTGGCCGCAGGGGTCCCGGGCTATGGCTACACCTTC. Protein: CASRLAAGVPGYGYTF.